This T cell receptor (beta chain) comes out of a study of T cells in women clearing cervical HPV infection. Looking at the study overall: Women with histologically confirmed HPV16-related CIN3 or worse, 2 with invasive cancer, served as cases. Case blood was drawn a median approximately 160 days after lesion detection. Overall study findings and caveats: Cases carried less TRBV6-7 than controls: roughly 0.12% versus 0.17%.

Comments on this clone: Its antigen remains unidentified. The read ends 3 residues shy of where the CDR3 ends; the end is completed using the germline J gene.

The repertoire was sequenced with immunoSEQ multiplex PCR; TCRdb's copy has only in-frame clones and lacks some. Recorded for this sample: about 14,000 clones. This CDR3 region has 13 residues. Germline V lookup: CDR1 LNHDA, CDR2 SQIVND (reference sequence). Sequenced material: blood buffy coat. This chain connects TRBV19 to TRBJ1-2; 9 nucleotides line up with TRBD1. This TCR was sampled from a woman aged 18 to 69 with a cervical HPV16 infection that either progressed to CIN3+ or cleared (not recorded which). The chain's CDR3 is CASSGDRDYDYTF. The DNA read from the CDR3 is TGTGCCAGTAGCGGGGACAGGGACTACGAC.